Described below is a single T cell receptor beta chain sequence and its context. This sample was included in a study of T cell responses to AZD1222 COVID-19 vaccine. The CDR3 has 15 residues. Looked up from germline, CDR1 is MNHEY and CDR2 is SVGAGI. V trimming: 2 bases; J trimming: 9 bases; junction bases outside the gene matches: 6. TCRdb's table, derived via immunoSEQ multiplex PCR, lists solely in-frame clones and lacks some. The sample has about 130,000 clones, over 85% seen once. The sequence derives from an adult in good health. Material: peripheral blood, obtained on day 0 of AZD1222 vaccination. The chain combines TRBV6-5 with TRBJ1-6; 8 bases match TRBD1. This chain's CDR3 is CASSYETGDRSPLHF. The CDR3 region has the DNA TGTGCCAGCAGTTACGAGACAGGGGACCGTTCACCCCTCCACTTT.